These 12 T cell receptor beta chains were all obtained from the same sample, sequenced in a study of CD8 T cells in Susac syndrome. RNA amounts of about 0.5 to 1 ug underwent reverse transcription with random hexamers. TCRdb re-analysed the immunoSEQ multiplex PCR reads in MiXCR, keeping a single row per CDR3 protein. The sample has roughly 47,000 distinct CDR3 sequences; over 90% are singletons. Sequenced material: CD8+ T cells from PBMCs. The receptors derive from a human donor in good health.

The chain has TRBV28 and TRBJ2-7; D gene ambiguous. Per germline, CDR1 MDHEN and CDR2 SYDVKM. V lost 7 bases and J 0 bases, leaving 16 bases between the germline ends. The CDR3 length is 15 residues. The CDR3 loop reads CASTAISRSSYEQYF. In DNA, the CDR3 is TGTGCCAGCACCGCAATCAGCCGTAGCTCCTACGAGCAGTACTTC.

This clonotype was recorded a few times. The CDR3 nucleotides are TGTGCCAGCAGCTTATTGGAAGGAGAGACCCAGTACTTC. This translates into CASSLLEGETQYF. The chain uses TRBV7-8 and TRBJ2-5; no definite D call. The CDR3 loop spans 13 amino acids. V lost 2 bases to trimming and J lost 4 bases, with 8 bases between them. Germline V gene data show CDR1 as SGHVS and CDR2 as FQNEAQ.

The genes are TRBV7-2 and TRBJ2-1, with D possibly matching TRBD2 (6 bases). Trimming cost V 3 bases and J 6 bases, with 12 bases left between them. Per germline, CDR1 SGHTA and CDR2 FQGNSA. The CDR3 is 14 amino acids. DNA of the CDR3: TGTGCCAGCAGCTTCGACCCCGGGGGCAATGAGCAGTTCTTC. Protein product: CASSFDPGGNEQFF.

On this clonotype itself: An end of the junction differs from the germline gene, which may be a read error. The chain recombines TRBV27 with TRBJ1-4, with D perhaps TRBD1 (5 bases). Germline V gene data show CDR1 as MNHEY and CDR2 as SMNVEV (reference sequence). CDR3 length: 14 amino acids. The CDR3 region is CASSLRQLNEKLFF. The CDR3 DNA is TGCGCCAGCAGTTTACGACAGTTAAATGAAAAACTGTTTTTT.

The chain employs TRBV5-4 and TRBJ2-5, with D uncertain. Germline values: CDR1 SGHNT, CDR2 YYREEE (reference sequence). This CDR3 has 11 residues. V dropped 4 bases and J dropped 4 bases, with 5 bases sitting between them. The CDR3 loop is CASSPPETQYF. The CDR3 nucleotides are TGTGCCAGCAGCCCGCCAGAGACCCAGTACTTC. Together with reference TRBV5-4 and TRBJ2-5, the CDR3 gives the full variable domain: ETGVTQSPTHLIKTRGQQVTLRCSSQSGHNTVSWYQQALGQGPQFIFQYYREEENGRGNFPPRFSGLQFPNYSSELNVNALELDDSALYLCASSPPETQYFGPGTRLLVL.

This chain connects TRBV6-5 to TRBJ1-3; D is ambiguous. Germline loops: CDR1 MNHEY, CDR2 SVGAGI. CDR3 size: 17 residues. Trimming removed 0 bases at V and 0 bases at J, with 12 bases between. The CDR3 nucleotides read TGTGCCAGCAGTTACTCTGGGCCGGACGGCTCTGGAAACACCATATATTTT. It specifies CASSYSGPDGSGNTIYF.

The V gene is TRBV13, the J gene TRBJ2-2; D call uncertain. The CDR3 runs to 15 residues. Trimming removed 4 bases at V and 1 base at J, with 10 bases between. CDR1 and CDR2 from the germline V gene are PRHDT and FYEKMQ (reference sequence). CDR3 sequence: CASSSLRQNTGELFF. CDR3 sequence (DNA): TGTGCCAGCAGCTCCCTGAGACAGAACACCGGGGAGCTGTTTTTT.

The gene calls are TRBV27 and TRBJ2-3; TRBD2 might be the D (7 bases). The CDR3 contains 17 residues. CDR1 and CDR2 (germline): MNHEY, SMNVEV (reference sequence). V lost 5 bases to trimming and J lost 3 bases, with 21 bases between them. The CDR3: CASSKFRRGGTTDTQYF. The CDR3 DNA follows: TGTGCCAGCAGTAAGTTCAGGAGGGGGGGCACGACAGATACGCAGTATTTT.

The chain carries TRBV10-3 and TRBJ1-1, with D possibly being TRBD1 (5 bases). Trimming left V 6 bases short and J 2 bases short, with 16 bases between. Germline V gives CDR1 ENHRY, CDR2 SYGVKD. The CDR3 is 15 residues long. The CDR3 DNA follows: TGTGCCATCAGGGGGGTGGGCAGGGACAACACTGAAGCTTTCTTT. Translation: CAIRGVGRDNTEAFF.

The genes are TRBV10-3 and TRBJ2-7; 13 positions match TRBD2. Germline V lookup: CDR1 ENHRY, CDR2 SYGVKD. Trimming removed 11 bases from V and 5 bases from J; junction bases left unmatched: 12. This CDR3 is built from 15 residues. CDR3 sequence (DNA): TGTGCCGTCTGGACTAGCGGGAGCCCCGGGAACGAGCAGTACTTC. Translation: CAVWTSGSPGNEQYF.

The chain uses TRBV3-1 and TRBJ1-1; D not resolved. V lost 0 bases to trimming and J lost 1 base, with 12 bases between them. Germline lookup yields CDR1 LGHDT and CDR2 YNNKEL (reference sequence). The length of the CDR3 is 16 residues. The CDR3 loop is CASSQDQGRRNTEAFF. The CDR3, as DNA: TGTGCCAGCAGCCAAGATCAAGGCAGGCGGAACACTGAAGCTTTCTTT.

The chain has TRBV14 and TRBJ2-1; D is uncertain. The CDR3 is 14 residues long. Germline V gives CDR1 SGHDN, CDR2 FVKESK. Trimming pared 7 bases from V and 2 bases from J, leaving 12 bases between. Here the CDR3 reads CASMGGKAYNEQFF. The CDR3 nucleotides read TGTGCCAGCATGGGCGGCAAGGCCTACAATGAGCAGTTCTTC.